Sequencing of this T cell receptor beta chain was carried out in a study of T-cell reconstitution after alpha-beta-depleted transplantation in children. The CDR3 is 16 residues long. V shed 4 bases and J 0 bases; nucleotides not matched to a gene: 8. CDR1 is MNHEY and CDR2 is SVGAGI in the germline V gene. Ten or more counts support this clonotype. Unique molecular identifiers were used in preparing the TCRbeta library. Using its own MiXCR run on the PCR reads, TCRdb lists one record per CDR3 protein. The sample lists about 270,000 distinct CDR3 sequences; more than 8% were seen once. The chain couples TRBV6-5 to TRBJ1-2, with 7 bases fitting TRBD1. This TCR came from a human donor who donated a stem cell graft to a child with SCID. The material sequenced was PBMCs from the stem cell graft donor, taken from the stem cell graft. The CDR3 DNA is TGTGCCAGCAGTTCCCAGGGGGGCCTTTCTAACTATGGCTACACCTTC. As protein: CASSSQGGLSNYGYTF.